The 11 T cell receptor beta chains below were found in one sample sequenced in a study of T cells in Graves' hyperthyroidism and ophthalmopathy. From RNA transcripts, TCR beta CDR3 regions were amplified. The HTBI primer set was used in a first-round RT-PCR of the TCR CDR3. TCRdb itself ran the multiplex PCR reads through MiXCR, one entry per CDR3 protein. This table has roughly 700,000 distinct CDR3 sequences, 15% to 20% appearing once. The sample consisted of blood. The source of these receptors is a man over 45 with Graves' hyperthyroidism.

This clonotype was observed at least ten times. The chain links TRBV6-2 or TRBV6-3 to TRBJ2-7, with TRBD2 identical over 8 bases. This CDR3 region has 18 residues. CDR1 and CDR2 from the germline V gene are MNHEY and SVGEGT. The V and J ends lost 4 bases and 4 bases, in that order; junction bases with no gene match: 18. CDR3 nucleotide sequence: TGTGCCAGCAGTTCGCTAGTACCCGGGACTAGTTCGCGGTACGAGCAGTACTTC. It specifies CASSSLVPGTSSRYEQYF.

The table lists this clonotype with many counts. The gene calls are TRBV6-1 and TRBJ1-1; 10 nucleotides match TRBD1. The CDR3 consists of 15 residues. The germline V gene has CDR1 MNHNS and CDR2 SASEGT. V lost 5 bases and J lost 4; bases outside the gene matches: 7. The CDR3 DNA sequence: TGTGCCAGCAGTTGGAGGGGACAGGGGATCACTGAAGCTTTCTTT. This encodes CASSWRGQGITEAFF.

At least ten counts were recorded for this clonotype. The chain couples TRBV5-1 to TRBJ2-1, with D perhaps matching TRBD1 (8 bases). The germline CDR1 and CDR2 sequences are SGHRS and YFSETQ. Trimming removed 4 bases at V and 5 bases at J, with 16 bases between. This CDR3 comprises 15 residues. CDR3 amino acids: CASSRGGGQDNEQFF. DNA for the CDR3: TGCGCCAGCAGCCGTGGCGGGGGACAGGACAATGAGCAGTTCTTC.

This clonotype was seen repeatedly, ten times or more. The gene calls are TRBV30 and TRBJ1-1, with D perhaps TRBD1 (5 bases). CDR1 is GTSNPN and CDR2 is SVGIG in the germline V gene (reference sequence). The CDR3 has 16 residues. The V gene lost 2 bases and the J gene lost 5 bases, with 21 bases spanning the gap. The CDR3 DNA is TGTGCCTGGAGTAACCGGGGCGAATCTTTCTGGACTGAAGCTTTCTTT. Protein: CAWSNRGESFWTEAFF.

This clonotype was detected only a few times. This chain joins TRBV6-2 or TRBV6-3 and TRBJ2-1, with D tentatively TRBD1 or TRBD2 (5 bases each). The length of the CDR3 is 15 residues. V lost 8 bases and J 0 bases, leaving 14 bases between the germline ends. Germline V CDR1 and CDR2: MNHEY, SVGEGT. The CDR3 spells CASAGGDLSYNEQFF. The CDR3 region has the DNA TGTGCCAGCGCAGGTGGGGACCTCTCCTACAATGAGCAGTTCTTC.

Only a few counts were recorded for this clonotype. V gene TRBV10-3 combines with J gene TRBJ2-3; D uncertain. From germline, CDR1 is ENHRY and CDR2 SYGVKD. The CDR3 is 12 residues long. V lost 3 bases to trimming and J lost 5 bases, with 6 bases between them. The CDR3 is CAISDLVDTQYF. The DNA for the CDR3 is TGTGCCATCAGTGATTTGGTAGATACGCAGTATTTT.

As for this clonotype: Possible read error: a much larger clone is one base away. The rearrangement links TRBV3-1 to TRBJ1-2; 9 bases are a match to TRBD1. After removal of 1 base from V and 6 bases from J, the junction contained 12 bases not matched to a gene. There are 17 residues in the CDR3. Germline V gene sequence: CDR1 LGHDT, CDR2 YNNKEL (reference sequence). The CDR3 spells CASSQGGTGSGYHGYTF. The DNA for the CDR3 is TGTGCCAGCAGCCAAGGCGGGACAGGGTCGGGATATCATGGCTACACCTTC.

The sample holds a few counts of this clonotype. V is TRBV19 and J is TRBJ2-3, with D tentatively TRBD1 or TRBD2 (5 bases each). The V gene lost 5 bases and the J gene lost 6 bases, with 15 bases spanning the gap. Per germline, CDR1 LNHDA and CDR2 SQIVND (reference sequence). This CDR3 comprises 14 residues. The CDR3 DNA is TGTGCCAGTAGTCCCGAGGGGCCCGTGGATACGCAGTATTTT. Translated, it gives CASSPEGPVDTQYF.

This clonotype was found many times. The chain combines TRBV7-3 with TRBJ2-3, with D possibly being TRBD2 (5 bases). Trimming cost V 1 base and J 5 bases, with 10 bases left between them. CDR3 length: 14 residues. Germline loops: CDR1 SGHTA, CDR2 FQGTGA. The CDR3 spells CASSLNSGGDTQYF. The CDR3 bases are TGTGCCAGCAGCTTAAACAGCGGTGGAGATACGCAGTATTTT.

At least ten counts were recorded for this clonotype. V usage is TRBV2 and J usage is TRBJ2-4; 10 bases fit TRBD2. With 11 bases clipped from V and 7 bases from J, the junction kept 8 bases outside the gene matches. The CDR3 runs to 13 residues. The germline V gene has CDR1 SNHLY and CDR2 FYNNEI. Here the CDR3 DNA reads TGTGCCGGAGGAAGCGGGAGGGCCAACATTCAGTACTTC. It is translated as CAGGSGRANIQYF.

This chain uses TRBV29-1 with TRBJ1-1, with D possibly matching TRBD1 (5 bases). Germline lookup yields CDR1 SQVTM and CDR2 ANQGSEA. Trimming removed 0 bases at V and 7 bases at J, with 9 bases between. The length of the CDR3 is 12 residues. The CDR3 sequence: CSVEDRGIEAFF. The CDR3 DNA follows: TGCAGCGTTGAAGATCGGGGGATTGAAGCTTTCTTT.